This TCR beta chain was found in a study of cytomegalovirus exposure and HLA in healthy donors. Overall study: A subsequent analysis reported that the 95 to 150 validation repertoires were produced on the same platform that had also been used for the roughly 710 first-cohort repertoires.

This clone was recorded a few times. Its matching antigen is unknown. Profiling relied on immunoSEQ multiplex PCR, and the TCRdb table lists in-frame clones only, not all of them. The repertoire consists of around 140,000 clones, with roughly 87% occurring once and the leading ten covering under 5%. Regarding the study as a whole: There were a few CMV-associated chains whose specificity for CMV antigens was confirmed in vitro. Rare sequences made up most TCRs, while some public TCRs were found in many donors.

Germline CDR1 MNHEY, CDR2 SVGAGI. V gave up 0 bases and J gave up 2 bases; unmatched junction bases: 6. This CDR3 comprises 16 residues. The clonotype was recovered from a man between 18 and 29 years old in good health and CMV-seropositive. The sample was PBMCs. The V and J genes are TRBV6-5 and TRBJ2-5; 7 bases are shared with TRBD2. DNA for the CDR3: TGTGCCAGCAGTTACTCGATGGGGGAGGGGCAAGAGACCCAGTACTTC. Encoded protein: CASSYSMGEGQETQYF.